One sample yielded the 20 T cell receptor beta chains listed below, sequenced in a study of blood T cell dynamics during melanoma immunotherapy. Time point indicated: pre-treatment baseline. Clones were sequenced by immunoSEQ multiplex PCR, and TCRdb holds only the in-frame ones, with some missing. The sample holds around 10,000 clones, roughly 80% seen once. Source: blood, taken from a patient treated with checkpoint blockade. The receptor set was obtained from a human donor with melanoma.

The gene calls are TRBV11-2 and TRBJ1-5; 8 positions match TRBD1. CDR1 is SGHAT and CDR2 is FQNNGV in the germline V gene. This CDR3 is 14 amino acids long. With V trimmed by 3 bases and J by 5 bases, 3 bases remained unmatched. In DNA form, the CDR3 reads TGTGCCAGCAGCTTGAGACAGGGGTATCAGCCCCAGCATTTT. It translates to CASSLRQGYQPQHF. Full variable domain (outside the CDR3, taken from reference TRBV11-2 and TRBJ1-5): EAGVAQSPRYKIIEKRQSVAFWCNPISGHATLYWYQQILGQGPKLLIQFQNNGVVDDSQLPKDRFSAERLKGVDSTLKIQPAKLEDSAVYLCASSLRQGYQPQHFGDGTRLSIL.

The gene calls are TRBV30 and TRBJ1-6; D unclear. CDR1 is GTSNPN and CDR2 is SVGIG in the germline V gene (reference sequence). V lost 2 bases to trimming and J lost 9 bases, with 8 bases between them. This CDR3 is 12 amino acids long. CDR3 amino acids: CAWSLNTSPLHF. The CDR3 DNA sequence: TGTGCCTGGAGTCTTAATACTTCACCCCTCCACTTT.

The CDR3 sequence is CASSFNSGQQETQYF. CDR3 DNA sequence: TGTGCCAGCAGCTTCAACTCGGGACAGCAAGAGACCCAGTACTTC. The V and J genes are TRBV5-6 and TRBJ2-5, with 7 bases aligning to TRBD1. The ends lost 2 bases at V and 2 bases at J; junction bases unmatched: 6. CDR3 length: 15 residues. In germline, CDR1 is SGHDT, CDR2 YYEEEE.

This rearrangement joins TRBV7-9 to TRBJ2-1, with 9 bases that match TRBD2. Germline trimming cut 3 bases from V and 8 bases from J; bases unmatched to any gene: 5. Germline loops: CDR1 SEHNR, CDR2 FQNEAQ (reference sequence). This CDR3 is 14 amino acids long. The CDR3 bases are TGTGCCAGCAGCTTCCTGCGGGAGGGGTATGAGCAGTTCTTC. Its translation: CASSFLREGYEQFF.

The chain employs TRBV28 and TRBJ1-1; a possible D gene is TRBD1 (6 bases). Between the trimmed V and J ends, which lost 2 bases and 2 bases, there was a span of 15 bases. CDR1 is MDHEN and CDR2 is SYDVKM in the germline V gene. The CDR3 is 16 amino acids. Here the CDR3 DNA reads TGTGCCAGCAGTTTAAACCCACGACAGGTTAACACTGAAGCTTTCTTT. This translates into CASSLNPRQVNTEAFF.

The chain uses TRBV7-9 and TRBJ1-2; D is perhaps TRBD1 (6 bases). V was trimmed by 5 bases and J by 5 bases, leaving 18 bases between them. Germline loops: CDR1 SEHNR, CDR2 FQNEAQ (reference sequence). CDR3 length: 15 amino acids. DNA of the CDR3: TGTGCCAGCAGCCAAGGTCAGGGGACTTGGTATGGCTACACCTTC. This gives the protein CASSQGQGTWYGYTF. The full variable domain, its missing parts supplied by reference TRBV7-9 and TRBJ1-2, is DTGVSQNPRHKITKRGQNVTFRCDPISEHNRLYWYRQTLGQGPEFLTYFQNEAQLEKSRLLSDRFSAERPKGSFSTLEIQRTEQGDSAMYLCASSQGQGTWYGYTFGSGTRLTVV.

The rearrangement uses TRBV7-3 and TRBJ2-3; TRBD2 might be the D (6 bases). The V end was cut by 2 bases, the J end by 0 bases, with 6 bases between. This CDR3 is 14 amino acids long. Per germline, CDR1 SGHTA and CDR2 FQGTGA. Here the CDR3 DNA reads TGTGCCAGCAGCTTAGGGACTAGCACAGATACGCAGTATTTT. It encodes CASSLGTSTDTQYF.

This clone was observed once. The chain combines TRBV7-2 with TRBJ1-2; TRBD1 is a possible D gene (5 bases). CDR3 length: 14 residues. The V end lost 0 bases, the J end lost 6 bases, and 11 bases lay between the germline ends. Germline-derived CDR1 and CDR2 are SGHTA and FQGNSA. The CDR3, as DNA: TGTGCCAGCAGCTTAGCGGGGGGGGTAGATGGCTACACCTTC. Its protein product is CASSLAGGVDGYTF.

The chain joins TRBV15 to TRBJ2-5; D perhaps matches TRBD2 (5 bases). With 8 bases removed from V and 3 bases from J, the gap between germline ends came to 16 bases. This CDR3 contains 14 residues. CDR1 is LNHNV, CDR2 YYDKDF, per germline (reference sequence). DNA of the CDR3: TGTGCCACCGCGGACTTAATTTTCGAAGAGACCCAGTACTTC. It is translated as CATADLIFEETQYF.

This clone appeared a single time. This chain joins TRBV7-8 and TRBJ1-3; no reliable D call. Germline V gene data show CDR1 as SGHVS and CDR2 as FQNEAQ. Deletions cut 5 bases from V and 1 base from J, with 9 bases between. The CDR3 loop spans 14 amino acids. CDR3 residues: CASSHRGSGNTIYF. In nucleotides, the CDR3 is TGTGCCAGCAGCCACCGGGGATCTGGAAACACCATATATTTT. The full variable domain, in which reference TRBV7-8 and TRBJ1-3 provide the parts outside the CDR3, is GAGVSQSPRYKVAKRGQDVALRCDPISGHVSLFWYQQALGQGPEFLTYFQNEAQLDKSGLPSDRFFAERPEGSVSTLKIQRTQQEDSAVYLCASSHRGSGNTIYFGEGSWLTVV.

This chain uses TRBV2 with TRBJ2-5; D uncertain. The CDR3 has 11 amino acids. Germline values: CDR1 SNHLY, CDR2 FYNNEI. The V and J ends lost 6 bases and 4 bases respectively, with 6 bases between them. The DNA of the CDR3 is TGTGCCAGCAGCTTCGGAGAGACCCAGTACTTC. This codes for CASSFGETQYF.

This chain uses TRBV2 with TRBJ2-3; no clear D. The CDR3 sequence is 12 residues long. Looked up from germline, CDR1 is SNHLY and CDR2 is FYNNEI. The V gene lost 6 bases and the J gene lost 5 bases, with 9 bases spanning the gap. For the CDR3, the DNA is TGTGCCAGCAGAATATTTGGAGATACGCAGTATTTT. This translates into CASRIFGDTQYF.

The chain carries TRBV4-3 and TRBJ1-1; D is perhaps TRBD1 (5 bases). The germline gives CDR1 LGHNA, CDR2 YSLEER. This CDR3 spans 15 amino acids. The V and J ends lost 0 bases and 3 bases respectively, with 11 bases between them. Here the CDR3 reads CASSQERGSHTEAFF. The CDR3 region has the DNA TGCGCCAGCAGCCAAGAGAGGGGCAGCCACACTGAAGCTTTCTTT.

V usage is TRBV28 and J usage is TRBJ2-2; no clear D. Germline V gene sequence: CDR1 MDHEN, CDR2 SYDVKM. Deletions cut 3 bases from V and 1 base from J, with 6 bases between. The CDR3 loop spans 14 amino acids. The CDR3 DNA reads TGTGCCAGCAGTTTGGCACAGAACACCGGGGAGCTGTTTTTT. Amino acids: CASSLAQNTGELFF.

This chain joins TRBV2 and TRBJ1-2, with 7 bases lining up with TRBD1. Trimming at V came to 0 bases and at J to 4 bases, leaving 8 bases not matched to a gene. The CDR3 has 16 residues. Per germline, CDR1 SNHLY and CDR2 FYNNEI. CDR3 amino acids: CASSEAGGGWSYGYTF. The CDR3 DNA follows: TGTGCCAGCAGTGAAGCTGGAGGGGGCTGGAGCTATGGCTACACCTTC.

The chain is built from TRBV2 and TRBJ2-7; D is possibly TRBD2 (5 bases). This CDR3 has 15 residues. CDR1 and CDR2 (germline): SNHLY, FYNNEI. V lost 7 bases and J 5 bases, leaving 21 bases between the germline ends. The CDR3 spells CASKADLAGGHEQYF. The CDR3 bases are TGTGCCAGCAAAGCGGATTTGGCAGGCGGCCACGAGCAGTACTTC.

V gene TRBV29-1 combines with J gene TRBJ1-3; D call uncertain. The CDR3 covers 14 residues. V lost 6 bases, J lost 5 bases, and 17 bases lay in between. The V gene's germline CDR1 is SQVTM and CDR2 ANQGSEA. CDR3 bases: TGCAGCGTCGGCCTCGGAGGGATTCGAAACACCATATATTTT. Translation gives CSVGLGGIRNTIYF.

The V call is TRBV5-8, the J call TRBJ2-3; 14 bases match TRBD2. The CDR3 is made up of 16 amino acids. V lost 3 bases, J lost 2 bases, and 2 bases stayed unmatched. Germline V lookup: CDR1 SGHTS, CDR2 YDEGEE. The CDR3: CASSSGLAGVTDTQYF. DNA of the CDR3: TGTGCCAGCAGCTCGGGACTAGCGGGGGTCACAGATACGCAGTATTTT.

The rearrangement uses TRBV6-1 and TRBJ2-5, with a tentative D call TRBD1 (6 bases). The V and J ends lost 6 bases and 4 bases respectively, with 15 bases between them. CDR3 length: 14 residues. CDR1 and CDR2 from the germline V gene are MNHNS and SASEGT. The CDR3, as DNA: TGTGCCAGCAGGGGGACAACGCCGGGAGAGACCCAGTACTTC. This gives the protein CASRGTTPGETQYF.

V is TRBV18 and J is TRBJ2-7; D remains ambiguous. There are 15 residues in the CDR3. Germline-derived CDR1 and CDR2 are KGHSH and LQKENI. Trimming pared 3 bases from V and 0 bases from J, leaving 12 bases between. CDR3 protein: CASSPPIGDSYEQYF. For the CDR3, the DNA is TGTGCCAGCTCACCTCCAATTGGGGACTCCTACGAGCAGTACTTC. Combining the CDR3 with reference TRBV18 and TRBJ2-7 gives the whole variable domain NAGVMQNPRHLVRRRGQEARLRCSPMKGHSHVYWYRQLPEEGLKFMVYLQKENIIDESGMPKERFSAEFPKEGPSILRIQQVVRGDSAAYFCASSPPIGDSYEQYFGPGTRLTVT.